The T cell receptor (beta chain) under discussion was sequenced for a study of blood T cell repertoires in COVID-19. Study-level information: Samples representing acute and convalescent COVID-19 were sourced from the United States, Italy and Spain. T cells, B-cell-depleted T cells, or PBMCs provided the cDNA or gDNA that served as material.

Study processing details: Counts of nucleated cells, estimated from reference gene primer amplification, were obtained. Some clones are missing from TCRdb's copy, which holds only in-frame ones; the method was immunoSEQ multiplex PCR. For V, J and clone size, that table is used; D and trimming come from the DNA. The sample carries 300,000 or so clones, around 90% recorded once. Germline V gene sequence: CDR1 SGHRS, CDR2 YFSETQ. The CDR3 is 14 residues long. V dropped 3 bases and J dropped 5 bases, with 12 bases sitting between them. This sequence originates from a man between 18 and 29 years old who had recovered from COVID-19. The chain carries TRBV5-1 and TRBJ2-1; TRBD1 is a possible D gene (6 bases). The sequencing input was peripheral blood. The CDR3 protein is CASSWRTVHNEQFF. The CDR3 bases are TGCGCCAGCAGCTGGAGGACAGTTCACAATGAGCAGTTCTTC.